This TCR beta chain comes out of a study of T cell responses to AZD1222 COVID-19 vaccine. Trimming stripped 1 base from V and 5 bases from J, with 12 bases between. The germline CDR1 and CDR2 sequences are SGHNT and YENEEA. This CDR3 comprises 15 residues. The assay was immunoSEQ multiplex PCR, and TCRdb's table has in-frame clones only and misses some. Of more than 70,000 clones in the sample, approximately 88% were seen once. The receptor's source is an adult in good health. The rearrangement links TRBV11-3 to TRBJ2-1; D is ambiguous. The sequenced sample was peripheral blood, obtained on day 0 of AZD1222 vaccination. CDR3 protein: CASSLGSTPNNEQFF. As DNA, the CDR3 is TGTGCCAGCAGCTTAGGTTCTACCCCCAACAATGAGCAGTTCTTC. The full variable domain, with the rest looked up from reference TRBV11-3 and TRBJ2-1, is EAGVVQSPRYKIIEKKQPVAFWCNPISGHNTLYWYLQNLGQGPELLIRYENEEAVDDSQLPKDRFSAERLKGVDSTLKIQPAELGDSAVYLCASSLGSTPNNEQFFGPGTRLTVL.